This TCR beta chain was sequenced during a study of shared clonotypes between healthy human individuals. Here immunoSEQ multiplex PCR was the method, and the copy in TCRdb shows in-frame clones only, minus some. The sample has under 600,000 clones; 90% to 97% are singletons. About this clone itself: The antigen is not known.

Per germline, CDR1 MDHEN and CDR2 SYDVKM. Trimming took 6 bases from V and 6 from J; bases not matched to a gene: 9. The CDR3 covers 15 residues. General study findings and limits: The diversity represented, both genetic and in exposure history, was limited by few donors.

This sequence originates from a woman between 25 and 40 years old in good health. The specimen sequenced was naive CD4+ T cells sorted from blood. Described subset: CD45RA+ positively selected. This chain connects TRBV28 to TRBJ1-2; 11 bases map to TRBD1. This chain's CDR3 is CASSPTDRGLDGYTF. The CDR3 DNA is TGTGCCAGCAGCCCTACGGACAGGGGGCTGGATGGCTACACCTTC.